This T cell receptor (beta chain) was sequenced for a study of shared clonotypes between healthy human individuals. The study's findings and limits: Donor clonotype sharing was expected to depend on sequencing depth. The low donor count limited represented genetic and exposure-history diversity.

Concerning this clone itself: Its antigen is not known.

Donors were Caucasian adults residing in Nashville, Tennessee, USA. In germline, CDR1 is SGHRS, CDR2 YFSETQ. V was clipped by 0 bases and J by 5 bases, with 12 bases between them. The CDR3 consists of 15 residues. Source study methods: Filtering differed since immunoSEQ provided only junctions, with no quality scores. TCRdb's copy holds only in-frame clones and misses some; the assay was immunoSEQ multiplex PCR. The V and J calls and clone size come from that table; D and trimming were worked out from the DNA. The table lists about 460,000 clones, roughly 80% of them singletons, with 12% in the top ten.

The sequence derives from a woman in her 40s in good health. Some clones in this sample may be carry-over from other donors' samples. Material for sequencing was PBMCs. The V gene is TRBV5-1, the J gene TRBJ2-1; a weak D match, TRBD2 (6 bases). Here the CDR3 reads CASSLAPSAHNEQFF. CDR3 in DNA: TGCGCCAGCAGCTTGGCTCCTAGCGCCCACAATGAGCAGTTCTTC.